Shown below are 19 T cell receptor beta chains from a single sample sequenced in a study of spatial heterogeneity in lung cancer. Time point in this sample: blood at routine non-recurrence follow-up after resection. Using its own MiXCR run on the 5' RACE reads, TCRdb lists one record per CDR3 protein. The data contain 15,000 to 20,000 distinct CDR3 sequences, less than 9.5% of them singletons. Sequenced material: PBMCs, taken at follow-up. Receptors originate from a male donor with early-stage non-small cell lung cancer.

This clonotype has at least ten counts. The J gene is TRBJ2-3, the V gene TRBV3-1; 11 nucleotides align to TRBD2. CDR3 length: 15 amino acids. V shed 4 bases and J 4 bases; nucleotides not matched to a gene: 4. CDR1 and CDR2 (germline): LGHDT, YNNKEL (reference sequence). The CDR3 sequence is CASSLLAGGADTQYF. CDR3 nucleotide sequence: TGTGCCAGCAGCCTATTAGCGGGGGGGGCAGATACGCAGTATTTT.

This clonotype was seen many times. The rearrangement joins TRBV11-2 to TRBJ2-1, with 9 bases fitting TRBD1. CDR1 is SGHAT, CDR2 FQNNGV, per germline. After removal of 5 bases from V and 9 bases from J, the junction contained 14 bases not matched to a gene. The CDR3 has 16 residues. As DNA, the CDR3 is TGTGCCAGCAGCGATGGGGACAGGGTCTTAGGTTCTGAGCAGTTCTTC. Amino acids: CASSDGDRVLGSEQFF. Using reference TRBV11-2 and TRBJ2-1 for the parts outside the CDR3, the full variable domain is EAGVAQSPRYKIIEKRQSVAFWCNPISGHATLYWYQQILGQGPKLLIQFQNNGVVDDSQLPKDRFSAERLKGVDSTLKIQPAKLEDSAVYLCASSDGDRVLGSEQFFGPGTRLTVL.

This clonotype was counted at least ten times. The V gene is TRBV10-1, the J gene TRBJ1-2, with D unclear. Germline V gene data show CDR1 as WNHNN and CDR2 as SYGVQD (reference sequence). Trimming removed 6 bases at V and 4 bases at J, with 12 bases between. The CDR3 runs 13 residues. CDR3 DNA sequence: TGCGCCAGCAGCTCGGAGAATCTCTATGGCTACACCTTC. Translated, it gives CASSSENLYGYTF.

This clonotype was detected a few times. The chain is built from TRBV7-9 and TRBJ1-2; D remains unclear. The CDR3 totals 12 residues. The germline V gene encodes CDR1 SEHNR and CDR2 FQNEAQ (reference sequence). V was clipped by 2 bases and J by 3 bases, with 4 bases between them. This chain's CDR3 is CASSLFHYGYTF. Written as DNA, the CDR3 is TGTGCCAGCAGCTTATTTCACTATGGCTACACCTTC.

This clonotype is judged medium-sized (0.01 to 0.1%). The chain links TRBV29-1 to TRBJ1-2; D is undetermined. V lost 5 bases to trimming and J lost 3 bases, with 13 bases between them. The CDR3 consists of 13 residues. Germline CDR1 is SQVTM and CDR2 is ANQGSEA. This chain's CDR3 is CSVTGSYDYGYTF. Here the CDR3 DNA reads TGCAGCGTTACGGGCAGCTATGACTATGGCTACACCTTC. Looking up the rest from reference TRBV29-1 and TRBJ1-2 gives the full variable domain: SAVISQKPSRDICQRGTSLTIQCQVDSQVTMMFWYRQQPGQSLTLIATANQGSEATYESGFVIDKFPISRPNLTFSTLTVSNMSPEDSSIYLCSVTGSYDYGYTFGSGTRLTVV.

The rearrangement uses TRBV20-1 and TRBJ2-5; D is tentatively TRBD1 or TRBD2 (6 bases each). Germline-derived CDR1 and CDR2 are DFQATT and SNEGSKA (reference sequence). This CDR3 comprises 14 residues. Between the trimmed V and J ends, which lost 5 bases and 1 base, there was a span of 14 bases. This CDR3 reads CSASRGPIQETQYF. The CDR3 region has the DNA TGCAGTGCTTCACGGGGGCCAATCCAAGAGACCCAGTACTTC.

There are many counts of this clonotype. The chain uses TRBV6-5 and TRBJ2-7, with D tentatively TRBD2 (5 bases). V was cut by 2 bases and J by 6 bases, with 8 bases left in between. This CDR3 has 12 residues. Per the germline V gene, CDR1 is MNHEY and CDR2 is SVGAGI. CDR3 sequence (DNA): TGTGCCAGCAGTTACAGCCGGGGCGAGCAGTACTTC. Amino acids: CASSYSRGEQYF.

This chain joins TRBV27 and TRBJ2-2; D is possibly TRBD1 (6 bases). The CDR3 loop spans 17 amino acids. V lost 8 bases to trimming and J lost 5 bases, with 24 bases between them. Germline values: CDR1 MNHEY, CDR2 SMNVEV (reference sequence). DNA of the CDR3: TGTGCCAGCCTCTCACGGGTGGGACACGTTCTTACCGGGGAGCTGTTTTTT. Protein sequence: CASLSRVGHVLTGELFF.

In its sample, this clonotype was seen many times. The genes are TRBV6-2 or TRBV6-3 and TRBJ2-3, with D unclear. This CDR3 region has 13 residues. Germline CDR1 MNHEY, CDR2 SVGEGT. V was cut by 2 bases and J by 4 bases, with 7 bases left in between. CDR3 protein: CASSYGSSDTQYF. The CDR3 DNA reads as TGTGCCAGCAGTTACGGATCTTCAGATACGCAGTATTTT.

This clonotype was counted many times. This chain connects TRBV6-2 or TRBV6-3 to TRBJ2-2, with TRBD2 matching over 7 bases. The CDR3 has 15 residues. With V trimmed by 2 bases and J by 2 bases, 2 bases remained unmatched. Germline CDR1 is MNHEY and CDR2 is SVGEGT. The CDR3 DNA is TGTGCCAGCAGTTACGGGACTATAAACACCGGGGAGCTGTTTTTT. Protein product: CASSYGTINTGELFF.

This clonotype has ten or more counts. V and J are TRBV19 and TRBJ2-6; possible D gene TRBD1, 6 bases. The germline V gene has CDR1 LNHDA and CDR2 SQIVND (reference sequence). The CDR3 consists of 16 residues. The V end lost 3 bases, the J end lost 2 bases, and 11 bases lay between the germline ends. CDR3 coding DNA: TGTGCCAGTAGTATTTTACAGGGTGCTGGGGCCAACGTCCTGACTTTC. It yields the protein CASSILQGAGANVLTF.

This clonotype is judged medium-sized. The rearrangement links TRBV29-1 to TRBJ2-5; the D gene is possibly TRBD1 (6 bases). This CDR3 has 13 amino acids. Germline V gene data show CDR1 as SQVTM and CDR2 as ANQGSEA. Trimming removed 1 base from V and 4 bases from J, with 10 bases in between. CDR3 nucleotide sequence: TGCAGCGTTGAAGTATCAGGGGTAGAGACCCAGTACTTC. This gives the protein CSVEVSGVETQYF.

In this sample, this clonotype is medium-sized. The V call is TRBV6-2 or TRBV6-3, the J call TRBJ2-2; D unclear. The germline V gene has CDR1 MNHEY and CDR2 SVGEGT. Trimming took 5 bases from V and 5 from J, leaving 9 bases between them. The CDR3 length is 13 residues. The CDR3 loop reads CASSLWETGELFF. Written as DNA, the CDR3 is TGTGCCAGCAGTCTATGGGAAACCGGGGAGCTGTTTTTT.

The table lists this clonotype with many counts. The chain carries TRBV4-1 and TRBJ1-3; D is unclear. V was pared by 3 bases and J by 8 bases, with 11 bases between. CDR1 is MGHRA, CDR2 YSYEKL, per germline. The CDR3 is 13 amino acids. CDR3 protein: CASSQTPADTIYF. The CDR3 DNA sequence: TGCGCCAGCAGCCAGACTCCAGCAGACACCATATATTTT.

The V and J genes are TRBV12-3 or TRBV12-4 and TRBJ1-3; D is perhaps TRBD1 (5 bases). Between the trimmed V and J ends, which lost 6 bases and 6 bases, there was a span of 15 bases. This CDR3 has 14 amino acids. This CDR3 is CASRGLSEVNTIYF. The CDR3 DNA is TGTGCCAGCAGGGGACTTTCCGAAGTAAACACCATATATTTT.

The CDR3 loop reads CASSEVVRSKAGELFF. In nucleotides, the CDR3 is TGTGCCAGCAGTGAAGTCGTGAGGAGTAAGGCCGGGGAGCTGTTTTTT. The chain carries TRBV6-1 and TRBJ2-2; no reliable D call. Germline assignment: CDR1 MNHNS and CDR2 SASEGT. Trimming stripped 1 base from V and 6 bases from J, with 15 bases between. The CDR3 has 16 residues.

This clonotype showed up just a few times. In DNA form, the CDR3 reads TGCGCCAGCAGTGGGGTAGGAGACAATGAGCAGTTCTTC. Protein product: CASSGVGDNEQFF. The chain employs TRBV10-1 and TRBJ2-1; D is unresolved. The CDR3 totals 13 residues. Germline V gene lookup returns CDR1 WNHNN and CDR2 SYGVQD (reference sequence). Trimming shortened V by 4 bases and J by 5 bases, and 9 bases separated the two germline ends.

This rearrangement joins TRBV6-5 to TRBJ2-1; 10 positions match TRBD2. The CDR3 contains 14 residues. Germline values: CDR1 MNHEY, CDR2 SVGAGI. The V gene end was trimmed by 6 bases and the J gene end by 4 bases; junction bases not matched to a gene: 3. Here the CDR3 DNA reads TGTGCCAGCAGGAGACTAGCGGGTTACAATGAGCAGTTCTTC. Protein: CASRRLAGYNEQFF.

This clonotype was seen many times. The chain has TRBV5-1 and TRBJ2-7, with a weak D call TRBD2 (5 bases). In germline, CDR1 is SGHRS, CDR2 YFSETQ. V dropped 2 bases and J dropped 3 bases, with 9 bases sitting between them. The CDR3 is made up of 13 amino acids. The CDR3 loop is CASSLAGNYEQYF. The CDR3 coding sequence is TGCGCCAGCAGCTTAGCCGGGAACTACGAGCAGTACTTC.